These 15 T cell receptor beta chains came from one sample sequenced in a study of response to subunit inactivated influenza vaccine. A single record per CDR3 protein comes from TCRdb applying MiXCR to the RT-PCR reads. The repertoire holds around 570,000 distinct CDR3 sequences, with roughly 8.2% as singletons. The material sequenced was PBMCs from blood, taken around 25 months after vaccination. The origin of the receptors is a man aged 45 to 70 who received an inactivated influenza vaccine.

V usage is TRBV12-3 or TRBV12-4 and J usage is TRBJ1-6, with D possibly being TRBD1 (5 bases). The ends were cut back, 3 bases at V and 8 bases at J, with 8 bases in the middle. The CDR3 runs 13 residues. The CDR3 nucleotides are TGTGCCAGCAGTTTCCCGGGGGATTCACCCCTCCACTTT. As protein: CASSFPGDSPLHF.

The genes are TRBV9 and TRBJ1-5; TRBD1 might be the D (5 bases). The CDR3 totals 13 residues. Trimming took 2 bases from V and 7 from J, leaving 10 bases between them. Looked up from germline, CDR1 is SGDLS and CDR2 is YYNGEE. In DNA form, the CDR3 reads TGTGCCAGCAGCGTCGGGGGTCTACAGCCCCAGCATTTT. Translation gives CASSVGGLQPQHF. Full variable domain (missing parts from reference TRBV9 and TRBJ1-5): DSGVTQTPKHLITATGQRVTLRCSPRSGDLSVYWYQQSLDQGLQFLIQYYNGEERAKGNILERFSAQQFPDLHSELNLSSLELGDSALYFCASSVGGLQPQHFGDGTRLSIL.

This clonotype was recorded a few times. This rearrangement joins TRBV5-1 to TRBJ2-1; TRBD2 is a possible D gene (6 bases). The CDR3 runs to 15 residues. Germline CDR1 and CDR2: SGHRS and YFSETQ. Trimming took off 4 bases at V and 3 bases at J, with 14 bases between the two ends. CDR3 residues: CASSPSGLSYNEQFF. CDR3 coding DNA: TGCGCCAGCAGCCCAAGCGGGCTTAGCTACAATGAGCAGTTCTTC.

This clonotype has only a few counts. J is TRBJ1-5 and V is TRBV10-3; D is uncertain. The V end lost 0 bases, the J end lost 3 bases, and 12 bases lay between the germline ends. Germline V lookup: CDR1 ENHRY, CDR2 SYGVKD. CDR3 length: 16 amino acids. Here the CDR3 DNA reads TGTGCCATCAGTGAGTCTTTTAAGACTCACAATCAGCCCCAGCATTTT. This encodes CAISESFKTHNQPQHF.

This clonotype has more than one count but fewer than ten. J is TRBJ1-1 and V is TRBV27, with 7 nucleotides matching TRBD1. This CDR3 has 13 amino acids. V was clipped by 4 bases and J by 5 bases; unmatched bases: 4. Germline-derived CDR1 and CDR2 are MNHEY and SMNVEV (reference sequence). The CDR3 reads CASSSQGWTEAFF. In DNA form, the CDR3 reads TGTGCCAGCAGTTCACAGGGGTGGACTGAAGCTTTCTTT.

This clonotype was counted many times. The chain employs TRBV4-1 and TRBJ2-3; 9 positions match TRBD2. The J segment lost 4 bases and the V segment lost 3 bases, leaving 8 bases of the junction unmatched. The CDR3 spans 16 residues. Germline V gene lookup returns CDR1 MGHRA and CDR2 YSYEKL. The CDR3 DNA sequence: TGCGCCAGCAGCCATCGCGGGAGGGAGAGGGCAGATACGCAGTATTTT. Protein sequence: CASSHRGRERADTQYF.

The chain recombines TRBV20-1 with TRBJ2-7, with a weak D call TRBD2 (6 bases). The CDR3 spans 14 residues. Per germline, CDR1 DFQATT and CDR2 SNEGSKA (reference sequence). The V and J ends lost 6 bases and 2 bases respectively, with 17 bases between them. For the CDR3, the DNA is TGCAGTGCCGGGATGGGGGGAGCCCCCTACGAGCAGTACTTC. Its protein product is CSAGMGGAPYEQYF.

The CDR3 here is CASSLAARSSYNEQFF. The CDR3, as DNA: TGTGCCAGCAGCTTAGCAGCCCGGAGCTCCTACAATGAGCAGTTCTTC. The rearrangement uses TRBV7-6 and TRBJ2-1; D unclear. The V end was cut by 0 bases, the J end by 0 bases, with 9 bases between. Germline V gene sequence: CDR1 SGHVS, CDR2 FNYEAQ. The CDR3 has 16 residues.

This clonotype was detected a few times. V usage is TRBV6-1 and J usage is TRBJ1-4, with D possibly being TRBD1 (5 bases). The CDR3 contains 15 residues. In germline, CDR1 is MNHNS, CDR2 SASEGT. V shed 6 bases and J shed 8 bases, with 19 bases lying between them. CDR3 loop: CASRGLDDSPEKLFF. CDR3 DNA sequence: TGTGCCAGCAGGGGTTTAGACGACAGCCCCGAAAAACTGTTTTTT.

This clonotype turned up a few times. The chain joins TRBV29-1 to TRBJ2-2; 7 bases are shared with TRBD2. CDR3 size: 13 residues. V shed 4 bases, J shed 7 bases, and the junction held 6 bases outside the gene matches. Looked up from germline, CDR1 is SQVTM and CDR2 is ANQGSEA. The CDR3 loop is CSVAGGKGGELFF. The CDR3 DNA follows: TGCAGCGTTGCGGGGGGAAAAGGCGGGGAGCTGTTTTTT.

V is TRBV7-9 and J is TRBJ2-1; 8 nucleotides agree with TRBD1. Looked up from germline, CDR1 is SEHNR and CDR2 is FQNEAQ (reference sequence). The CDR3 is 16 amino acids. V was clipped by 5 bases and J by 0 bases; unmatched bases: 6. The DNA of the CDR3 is TGTGCCAGCAGCAAGCCGACAGGGGACTCCTACAATGAGCAGTTCTTC. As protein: CASSKPTGDSYNEQFF.

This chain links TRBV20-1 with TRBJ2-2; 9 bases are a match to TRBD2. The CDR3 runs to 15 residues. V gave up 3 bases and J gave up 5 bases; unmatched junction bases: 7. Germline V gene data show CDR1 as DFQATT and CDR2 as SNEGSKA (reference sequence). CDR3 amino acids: CSASRVAGVTGELFF. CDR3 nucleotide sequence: TGCAGTGCTAGTCGGGTAGCGGGAGTAACCGGGGAGCTGTTTTTT.

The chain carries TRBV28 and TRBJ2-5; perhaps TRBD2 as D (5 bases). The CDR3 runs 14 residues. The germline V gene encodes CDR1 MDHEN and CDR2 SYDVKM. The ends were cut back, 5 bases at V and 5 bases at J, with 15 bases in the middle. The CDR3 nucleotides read TGTGCCAGCAGTCCGAGTTACTCGGGGGAGACCCAGTACTTC. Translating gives CASSPSYSGETQYF.

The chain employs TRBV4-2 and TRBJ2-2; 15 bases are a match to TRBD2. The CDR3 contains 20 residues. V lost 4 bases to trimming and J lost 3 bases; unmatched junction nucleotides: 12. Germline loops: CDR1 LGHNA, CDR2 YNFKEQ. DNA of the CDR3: TGTGCCAGCAGCCTGCGGACTAGCGGGGGGGCGGGAATTCACACCGGGGAGCTGTTTTTT. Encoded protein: CASSLRTSGGAGIHTGELFF.

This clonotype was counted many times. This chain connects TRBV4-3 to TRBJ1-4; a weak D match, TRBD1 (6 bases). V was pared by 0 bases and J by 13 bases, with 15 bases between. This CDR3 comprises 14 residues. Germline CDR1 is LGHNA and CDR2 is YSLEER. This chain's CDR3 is CASSQDGGHGRLFF. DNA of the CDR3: TGCGCCAGCAGCCAAGATGGGGGACACGGTCGACTGTTTTTT.